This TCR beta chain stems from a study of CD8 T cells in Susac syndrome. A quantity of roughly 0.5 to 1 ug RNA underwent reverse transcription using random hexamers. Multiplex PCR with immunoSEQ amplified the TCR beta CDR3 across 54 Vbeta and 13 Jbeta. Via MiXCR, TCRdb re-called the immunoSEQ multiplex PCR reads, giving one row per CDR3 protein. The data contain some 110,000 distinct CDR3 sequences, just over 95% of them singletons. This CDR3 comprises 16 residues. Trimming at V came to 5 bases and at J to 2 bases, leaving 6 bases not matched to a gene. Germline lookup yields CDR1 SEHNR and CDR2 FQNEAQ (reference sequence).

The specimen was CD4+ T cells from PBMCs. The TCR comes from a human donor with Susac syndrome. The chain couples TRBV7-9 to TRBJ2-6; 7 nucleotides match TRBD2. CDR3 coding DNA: TGTGCCAGCAGCCCTACTAGCGTAACTGGGGCCAACGTCCTGACTTTC. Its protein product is CASSPTSVTGANVLTF.